This T cell receptor beta chain is drawn from a study of T cell responses to AZD1222 COVID-19 vaccine. TCRdb's table, derived via immunoSEQ multiplex PCR, lists solely in-frame clones and lacks some. The sample lists approximately 110,000 clones, over 75% occurring once. V was clipped by 0 bases and J by 1 base, with 5 bases between them. The CDR3 is 14 residues long. Germline CDR1 SGHTA, CDR2 FQGTGA. This clonotype was sampled from an adult in good health. The rearrangement joins TRBV7-3 to TRBJ2-3; D remains unclear. The sequencing used peripheral blood, collected on day 0 of AZD1222 vaccination. The CDR3 DNA follows: TGTGCCAGCAGCTTAACCCTAGGCACAGATACGCAGTATTTT. This sequence encodes CASSLTLGTDTQYF.